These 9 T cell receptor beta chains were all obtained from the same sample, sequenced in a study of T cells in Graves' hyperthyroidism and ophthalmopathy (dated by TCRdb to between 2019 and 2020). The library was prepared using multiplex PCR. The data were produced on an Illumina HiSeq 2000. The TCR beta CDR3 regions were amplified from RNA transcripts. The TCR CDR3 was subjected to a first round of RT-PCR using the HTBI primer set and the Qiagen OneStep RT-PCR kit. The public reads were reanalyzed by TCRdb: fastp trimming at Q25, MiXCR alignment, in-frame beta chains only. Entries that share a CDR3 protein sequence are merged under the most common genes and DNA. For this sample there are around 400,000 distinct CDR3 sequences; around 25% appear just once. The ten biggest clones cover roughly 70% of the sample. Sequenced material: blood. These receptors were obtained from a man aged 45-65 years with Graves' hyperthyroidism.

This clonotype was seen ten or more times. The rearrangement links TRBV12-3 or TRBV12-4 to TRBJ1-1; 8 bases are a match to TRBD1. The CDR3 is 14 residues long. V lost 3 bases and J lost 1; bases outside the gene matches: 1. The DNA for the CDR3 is TGTGCCAGCAGTTTTACAGGGGGGAACACTGAAGCTTTCTTT. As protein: CASSFTGGNTEAFF.

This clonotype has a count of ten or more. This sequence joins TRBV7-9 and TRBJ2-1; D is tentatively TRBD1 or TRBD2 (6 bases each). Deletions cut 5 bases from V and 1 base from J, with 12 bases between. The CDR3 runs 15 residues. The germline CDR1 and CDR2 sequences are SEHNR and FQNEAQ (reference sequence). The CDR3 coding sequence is TGTGCCAGCAGCGCCCCGGGGGCATCCTACAATGAGCAGTTCTTC. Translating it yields CASSAPGASYNEQFF.

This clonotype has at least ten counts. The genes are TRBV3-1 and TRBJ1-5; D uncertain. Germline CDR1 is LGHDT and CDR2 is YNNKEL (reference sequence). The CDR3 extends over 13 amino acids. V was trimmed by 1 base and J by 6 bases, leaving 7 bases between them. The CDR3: CASSQGEVQPQHF. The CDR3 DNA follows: TGTGCCAGCAGCCAAGGGGAAGTTCAGCCCCAGCATTTT.

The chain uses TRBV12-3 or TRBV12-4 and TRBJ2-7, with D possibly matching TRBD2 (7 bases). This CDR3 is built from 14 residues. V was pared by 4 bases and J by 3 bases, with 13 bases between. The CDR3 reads CASSSAGALYEQYF. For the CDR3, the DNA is TGTGCCAGCAGTTCGGCGGGGGCTCTCTACGAGCAGTACTTC.

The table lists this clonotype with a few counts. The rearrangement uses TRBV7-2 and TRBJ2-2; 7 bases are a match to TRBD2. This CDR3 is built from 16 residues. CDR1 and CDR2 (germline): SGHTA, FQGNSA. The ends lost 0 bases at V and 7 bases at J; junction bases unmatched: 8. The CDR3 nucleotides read TGTGCCAGCAGCTTAGCTGGGAAGGGAGGGAGCGGGGAGCTGTTTTTT. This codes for CASSLAGKGGSGELFF.

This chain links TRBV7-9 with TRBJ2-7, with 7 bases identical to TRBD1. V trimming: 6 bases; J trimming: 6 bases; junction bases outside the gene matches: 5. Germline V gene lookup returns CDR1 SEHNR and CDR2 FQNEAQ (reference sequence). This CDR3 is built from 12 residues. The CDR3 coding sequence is TGTGCCAGCAGTCAAACAGGGGTCGAGCAGTACTTC. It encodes CASSQTGVEQYF.

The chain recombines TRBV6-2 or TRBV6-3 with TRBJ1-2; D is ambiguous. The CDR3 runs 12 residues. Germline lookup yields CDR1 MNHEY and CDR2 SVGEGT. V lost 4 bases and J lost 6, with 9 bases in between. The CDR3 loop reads CASSSPDHGYTF. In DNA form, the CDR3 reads TGTGCCAGCAGTTCACCGGACCATGGCTACACCTTC.

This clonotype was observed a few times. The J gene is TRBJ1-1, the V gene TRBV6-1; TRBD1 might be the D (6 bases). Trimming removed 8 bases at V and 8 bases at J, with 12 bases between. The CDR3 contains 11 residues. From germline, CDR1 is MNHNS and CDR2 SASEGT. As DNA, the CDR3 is TGTGCCAGCTGCATGGGGGCCGAAGCTTTCTTT. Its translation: CASCMGAEAFF.

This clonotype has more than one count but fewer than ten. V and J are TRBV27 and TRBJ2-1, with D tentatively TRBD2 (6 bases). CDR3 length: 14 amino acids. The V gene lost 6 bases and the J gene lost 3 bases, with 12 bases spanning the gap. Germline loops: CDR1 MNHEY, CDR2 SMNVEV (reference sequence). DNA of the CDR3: TGTGCCAGCAGGAAACGGGAGAACTACAATGAGCAGTTCTTC. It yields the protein CASRKRENYNEQFF.